Shown below are 9 T cell receptor beta chains from a single sample sequenced in a study of T cells in tuberculosis. Stated time point: new active TB diagnosis, blood taken before or within 7 days of starting treatment. Sequenced by immunoSEQ multiplex PCR; TCRdb stores in-frame clones only, minus some. The data show 30,000 to 35,000 clones, around 90% seen once. The input for sequencing was PBMCs, taken at tuberculosis diagnosis. These TCRs come from an adult with tuberculosis. Some clones in this sample may be carry-over from other donors' samples.

The chain carries TRBV29-1 and TRBJ1-1; no firm D call. Germline CDR1 and CDR2: SQVTM and ANQGSEA. The CDR3 loop spans 12 amino acids. The V end lost 5 bases, the J end lost 1 base, and 8 bases lay between the germline ends. CDR3 region: CSVISQNTEAFF. The DNA for the CDR3 is TGCAGCGTTATAAGCCAGAACACTGAAGCTTTCTTT.

The V and J genes are TRBV7-6 and TRBJ2-7, with 11 bases that match TRBD1. The CDR3 runs to 15 residues. V dropped 4 bases and J dropped 6; count of bases not matched to a gene: 8. The germline V gene encodes CDR1 SGHVS and CDR2 FNYEAQ. The CDR3 spells CASSSRSGTGGEQYF. The CDR3 nucleotides are TGTGCCAGCAGCTCAAGATCCGGGACAGGGGGCGAGCAGTACTTC.

This chain connects TRBV6-1 to TRBJ2-1, with 12 bases fitting TRBD2. The CDR3 spans 15 residues. V lost 1 base and J lost 9; bases outside the gene matches: 4. Germline V gene data show CDR1 as MNHNS and CDR2 as SASEGT. The CDR3 nucleotides are TGTGCCAGCAGTGAAGGGCTAGCGGGGGGGCGTGAGCAGTTCTTC. It codes for CASSEGLAGGREQFF.

This chain links TRBV29-1 with TRBJ2-3; weak D call: TRBD2 (6 bases). CDR1 is SQVTM, CDR2 ANQGSEA, per germline. The CDR3 runs to 13 residues. V dropped 4 bases and J dropped 4 bases, with 12 bases sitting between them. CDR3 sequence: CSVGVGEADTQYF. In DNA form, the CDR3 reads TGCAGCGTTGGGGTGGGGGAGGCAGATACGCAGTATTTT.

This clone has only one observation. The chain recombines TRBV6-5 with TRBJ1-2, with 7 bases lining up with TRBD1. The length of the CDR3 is 13 residues. Germline trimming cut 6 bases from V and 7 bases from J; bases unmatched to any gene: 8. Germline CDR1 reads MNHEY; CDR2 reads SVGAGI. The DNA for the CDR3 is TGTGCCAGCAGCCCACAGGGGCGTGGTGGCTACACCTTC. Its protein is CASSPQGRGGYTF.

V and J are TRBV6-5 and TRBJ1-1; 10 bases are shared with TRBD1. The CDR3 is 16 residues long. Unmatched junction bases numbered 5, after V lost 4 bases and J lost 0 bases. CDR1 MNHEY and CDR2 SVGAGI come from the germline V gene. The CDR3: CASSSGQGVMNTEAFF. DNA of the CDR3: TGTGCCAGCAGTTCCGGACAGGGGGTGATGAACACTGAAGCTTTCTTT.

The chain recombines TRBV2 with TRBJ1-1, with D perhaps matching TRBD1 (6 bases). V was cut by 8 bases and J by 1 base, with 11 bases left in between. The CDR3 extends over 13 amino acids. Per the germline V gene, CDR1 is SNHLY and CDR2 is FYNNEI. The CDR3 DNA reads as TGTGCCAGCCCGAGGGGGGGGAACACTGAAGCTTTCTTT. Protein: CASPRGGNTEAFF.

The chain combines TRBV27 with TRBJ1-1, with D possibly being TRBD1 (6 bases). This CDR3 region has 19 residues. Germline V gene lookup returns CDR1 MNHEY and CDR2 SMNVEV (reference sequence). Trimming took 0 bases from V and 8 from J, leaving 28 bases between them. The CDR3 nucleotides are TGTGCCAGCAGTTTATCGTACAGGGACGTTTATTCGATTGAATCGGAAGCTTTCTTT. Encoded protein: CASSLSYRDVYSIESEAFF.

The sample holds a few counts of this clone. This rearrangement joins TRBV9 to TRBJ2-1; 7 nucleotides align to TRBD2. Per the germline V gene, CDR1 is SGDLS and CDR2 is YYNGEE. After removal of 3 bases from V and 3 bases from J, the junction contained 9 bases not matched to a gene. The CDR3 is made up of 16 amino acids. This CDR3 is CASSAGQGGDYNEQFF. The CDR3 region has the DNA TGTGCCAGCAGCGCGGGGCAGGGAGGGGACTACAATGAGCAGTTCTTC.